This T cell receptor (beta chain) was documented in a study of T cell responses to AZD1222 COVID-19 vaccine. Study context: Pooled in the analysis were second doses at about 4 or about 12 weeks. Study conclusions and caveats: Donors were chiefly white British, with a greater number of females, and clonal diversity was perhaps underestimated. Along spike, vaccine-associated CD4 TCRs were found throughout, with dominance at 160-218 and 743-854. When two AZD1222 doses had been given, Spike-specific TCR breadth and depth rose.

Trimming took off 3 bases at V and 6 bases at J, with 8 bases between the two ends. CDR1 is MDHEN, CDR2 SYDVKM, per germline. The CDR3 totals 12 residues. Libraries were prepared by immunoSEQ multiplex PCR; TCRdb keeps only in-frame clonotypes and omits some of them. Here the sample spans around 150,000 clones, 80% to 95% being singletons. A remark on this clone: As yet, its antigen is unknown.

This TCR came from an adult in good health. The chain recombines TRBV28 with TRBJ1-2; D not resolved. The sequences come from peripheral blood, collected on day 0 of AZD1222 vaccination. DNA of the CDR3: TGTGCCAGCAGTTTGTCTCAGGATGGCTACACCTTC. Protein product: CASSLSQDGYTF.